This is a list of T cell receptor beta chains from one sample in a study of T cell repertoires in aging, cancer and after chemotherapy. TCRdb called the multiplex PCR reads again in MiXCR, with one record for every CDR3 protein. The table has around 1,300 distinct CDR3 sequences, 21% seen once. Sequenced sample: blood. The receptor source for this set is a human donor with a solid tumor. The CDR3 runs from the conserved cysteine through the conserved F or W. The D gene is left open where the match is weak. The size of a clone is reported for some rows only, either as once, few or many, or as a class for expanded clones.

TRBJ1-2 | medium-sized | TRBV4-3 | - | CASSLGGNYGYTF | TGCGCCAGCAGCCTGGGGGGGAACTATGGCTACACCTTC
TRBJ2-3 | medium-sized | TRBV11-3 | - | CASSLDLTDTQYF | TGTGCCAGCAGCTTAGACCTCACAGATACGCAGTATTTT
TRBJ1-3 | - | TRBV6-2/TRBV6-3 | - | CTSRIDAGSGNTIYF | TGTACAAGCAGGATTGATGCAGGCTCTGGAAACACCATATATTTT
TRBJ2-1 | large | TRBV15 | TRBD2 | CATSRDTGGSYNEQFF | TGTGCCACCAGCAGAGATACGGGGGGCTCCTACAATGAGCAGTTCTTC
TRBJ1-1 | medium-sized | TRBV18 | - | CASSPLIDQNTEAFF | TGTGCCAGCTCACCGTTGATCGACCAGAACACTGAAGCTTTCTTT
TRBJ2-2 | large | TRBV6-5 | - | CASTVSNTGELFF | TGTGCCAGCACCGTATCGAACACCGGGGAGCTGTTTTTT
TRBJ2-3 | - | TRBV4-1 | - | CASHSSSTDTQYF | TGCGCCAGCCATTCTTCTAGCACAGATACGCAGTATTTT
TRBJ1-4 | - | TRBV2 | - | CASRPGAAPNEKLFF | TGTGCCAGCAGGCCGGGGGCAGCTCCTAATGAAAAACTGTTTTTT
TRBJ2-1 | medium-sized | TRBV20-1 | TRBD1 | CSASPGQGLLGEQFF | TGCAGTGCTAGTCCGGGACAGGGCTTATTAGGGGAGCAGTTCTTC
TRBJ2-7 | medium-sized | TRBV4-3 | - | CASSQGTGYEQYF | TGCGCCAGCAGCCAAGGGACTGGATACGAGCAGTACTTC
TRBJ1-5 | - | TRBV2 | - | CASSATGIDQPQHF | TGTGCCAGCAGTGCTACAGGGATCGATCAGCCCCAGCATTTT
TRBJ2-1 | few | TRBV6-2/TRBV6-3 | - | CASSYWASALTYNEQFF | TGTGCCAGCAGTTACTGGGCGTCCGCTCTCACCTACAATGAGCAGTTCTTC
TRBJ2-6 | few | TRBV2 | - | CASTWDGISGANVLTF | TGTGCCAGCACTTGGGACGGCATCTCTGGGGCCAACGTCCTGACTTTC
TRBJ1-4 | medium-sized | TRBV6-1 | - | CASSQVEKLFF | TGTGCCAGCAGTCAAGTTGAAAAACTGTTTTTT
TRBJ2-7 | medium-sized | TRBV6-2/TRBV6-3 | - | CASSYSGEQYF | TGTGCCAGCAGTTACAGTGGCGAGCAGTACTTC
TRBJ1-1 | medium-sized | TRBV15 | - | CATSRQSWDTEAFF | TGTGCCACCAGCAGACAATCTTGGGACACTGAAGCTTTCTTT
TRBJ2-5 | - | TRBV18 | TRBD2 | CASSPTTSGGEETQYF | TGTGCCAGCTCACCAACTACTAGCGGGGGGGAAGAGACCCAGTACTTC
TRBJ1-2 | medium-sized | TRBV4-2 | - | CASSQDRELGTHGYTF | TGTGCCAGCAGCCAAGACCGGGAATTAGGAACTCATGGCTACACCTTC
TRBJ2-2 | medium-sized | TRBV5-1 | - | CASSSLAGELFF | TGCGCCAGCAGCTCCCTAGCCGGGGAGCTGTTTTTT
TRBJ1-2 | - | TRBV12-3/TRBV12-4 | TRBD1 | CASSLGGQGSDGYTF | TGTGCCAGCAGTTTGGGGGGACAGGGTTCGGATGGCTACACCTTC
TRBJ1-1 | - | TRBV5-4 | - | CASSLNWGAGGAFF | TGTGCCAGCAGTTTGAACTGGGGGGCCGGAGGAGCTTTCTTT
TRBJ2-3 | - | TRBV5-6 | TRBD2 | CASSYGTSGGDTQYF | TGTGCCAGCAGCTACGGGACTAGCGGGGGAGATACGCAGTATTTT
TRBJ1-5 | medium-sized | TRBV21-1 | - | CASSKVGRGPQPQHF | TGTGCCAGCAGCAAAGTCGGCAGGGGCCCCCAGCCCCAGCATTTT
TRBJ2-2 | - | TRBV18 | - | CASSFGQGGPGELFF | TGTGCCAGCAGCTTCGGACAGGGAGGGCCCGGGGAGCTGTTTTTT
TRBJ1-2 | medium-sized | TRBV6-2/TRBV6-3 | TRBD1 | CASRVTGVNYGYTF | TGTGCCAGCAGAGTCACAGGGGTGAACTATGGCTACACCTTC
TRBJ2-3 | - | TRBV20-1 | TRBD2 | CSAPSGGAGDTQYF | TGCAGTGCTCCTAGCGGGGGGGCTGGAGATACGCAGTATTTT
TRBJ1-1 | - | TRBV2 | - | CASSDITEAFF | TGTGCCAGCAGTGATATTACTGAAGCTTTCTTT
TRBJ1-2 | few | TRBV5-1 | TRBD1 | CASSSVVVQGNYGYTF | TGCGCCAGCAGCTCGGTCGTGGTACAGGGGAACTATGGCTACACCTTC
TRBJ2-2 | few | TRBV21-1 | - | CASSKETGGITGELFF | TGTGCCAGCAGCAAAGAGACAGGGGGTATCACCGGGGAGCTGTTTTTT
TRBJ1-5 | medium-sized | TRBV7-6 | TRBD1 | CASSLAEGQGQPQHF | TGTGCCAGCAGCTTGGCTGAGGGACAGGGGCAGCCCCAGCATTTT
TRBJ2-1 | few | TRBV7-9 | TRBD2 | CASSSLASGTFSYNEQFF | TGTGCCAGCAGCTCCCTGGCTAGCGGGACCTTCTCCTACAATGAGCAGTTCTTC
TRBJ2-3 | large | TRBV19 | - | CASRRRGSTDTQYF | TGTGCCAGTAGGAGGAGGGGAAGCACAGATACGCAGTATTTT
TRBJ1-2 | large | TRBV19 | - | CASLGRANYGYTF | TGTGCCAGTCTCGGCAGGGCTAACTATGGCTACACCTTC
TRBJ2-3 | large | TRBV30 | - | CAWNRGRTDTQYF | TGTGCCTGGAATCGGGGCCGCACAGATACGCAGTATTTT
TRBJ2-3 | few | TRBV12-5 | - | CASASGSSTDTQYF | TGTGCTAGTGCTTCGGGTAGCAGCACAGATACGCAGTATTTT
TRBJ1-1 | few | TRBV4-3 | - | CASSQPNRESRVNTEAFF | TGCGCCAGCAGCCAACCAAACAGGGAATCGCGGGTGAACACTGAAGCTTTCTTT
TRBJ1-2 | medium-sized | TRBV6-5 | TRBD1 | CASSRTGRGYTF | TGTGCCAGCAGCCGGACAGGGAGAGGCTACACCTTC
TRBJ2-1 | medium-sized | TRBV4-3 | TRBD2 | CASSQSRTSRDYNEQFF | TGCGCCAGCAGCCAATCTCGGACTAGCAGAGACTACAATGAGCAGTTCTTC
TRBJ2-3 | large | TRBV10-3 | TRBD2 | CAISRGDGTDTQYF | TGTGCCATCTCACGGGGGGATGGCACAGATACGCAGTATTTT
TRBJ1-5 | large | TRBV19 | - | CASSIGALQAQPQHF | TGTGCCAGTAGTATTGGGGCACTACAGGCACAGCCCCAGCATTTT
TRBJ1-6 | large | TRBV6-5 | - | CASSYSAPRDGSSPLHF | TGTGCCAGCAGTTACTCAGCGCCCAGGGACGGGAGTTCACCCCTCCACTTT
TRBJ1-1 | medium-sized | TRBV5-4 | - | CASSLERFTEAFF | TGTGCCAGCAGCTTGGAGAGGTTCACTGAAGCTTTCTTT